A single sample is the source of the 10 T cell receptor beta chains below, sequenced in a study of blood T cell repertoires in COVID-19. Produced via immunoSEQ multiplex PCR; TCRdb's table is partial and in-frame only. There are 50,000 to 75,000 clones in the sample; roughly 78% occur only once, and under 3.5% lies in the top ten. Material: peripheral blood. The source is a man in his 60s with acute or convalescent COVID-19.

The chain uses TRBV28 and TRBJ2-7; 10 bases are shared with TRBD2. The V gene's germline CDR1 is MDHEN and CDR2 SYDVKM. V shed 2 bases and J 4 bases; nucleotides not matched to a gene: 8. This CDR3 region has 16 residues. The CDR3 bases are TGTGCCAGCAGTTTAAGTTTTGGGACTAGCGATTACGAGCAGTACTTC. This codes for CASSLSFGTSDYEQYF.

This rearrangement joins TRBV6-1 to TRBJ1-5; no firm D call. V lost 5 bases and J 3 bases, leaving 11 bases between the germline ends. The germline CDR1 and CDR2 sequences are MNHNS and SASEGT. The CDR3 is 14 amino acids. This CDR3 reads CASSLRVDNQPQHF. CDR3 DNA: TGTGCCAGCAGTCTACGGGTAGACAATCAGCCCCAGCATTTT.

The CDR3 spells CASSLISGSSYEQYF. The CDR3 coding sequence is TGTGCCAGCAGTTTAATTAGCGGTAGCTCCTACGAGCAGTACTTC. The J gene is TRBJ2-7, the V gene TRBV27, with a tentative D call TRBD2 (6 bases). The ends were cut back, 2 bases at V and 0 bases at J, with 11 bases in the middle. This CDR3 contains 15 residues. Germline V gene data show CDR1 as MNHEY and CDR2 as SMNVEV (reference sequence).

This clone was seen a few times. V usage is TRBV14 and J usage is TRBJ2-3; D is unclear. V lost 2 bases to trimming and J lost 4 bases, with 7 bases between them. The CDR3 has 13 amino acids. Germline V gene lookup returns CDR1 SGHDN and CDR2 FVKESK. The CDR3 is CASSQNYADTQYF. As DNA, the CDR3 is TGTGCCAGCAGCCAAAACTACGCAGATACGCAGTATTTT.

The chain links TRBV5-4 to TRBJ1-5; D call uncertain. This CDR3 comprises 14 residues. The V end lost 0 bases, the J end lost 3 bases, and 7 bases lay between the germline ends. The germline V gene encodes CDR1 SGHNT and CDR2 YYREEE (reference sequence). CDR3 in DNA: TGTGCCAGCAGCTTGGCCGGGGTCAATCAGCCCCAGCATTTT. Amino acid sequence: CASSLAGVNQPQHF.

This chain's CDR3 is CAFSLDWSNEQFF. The CDR3 nucleotides are TGTGCCTTCTCCTTGGACTGGTCCAATGAGCAGTTCTTC. The chain carries TRBV30 and TRBJ2-1; perhaps TRBD2 as D (5 bases). CDR3 length equals 13 residues. Germline CDR1 and CDR2: GTSNPN and SVGIG (reference sequence). The ends were cut back, 7 bases at V and 6 bases at J, with 16 bases in the middle.

The chain combines TRBV9 with TRBJ1-2, with TRBD1 matching over 7 bases. The trim removed 3 bases at V and 4 bases at J, leaving 12 bases unmatched. The CDR3 extends over 16 amino acids. The V gene's germline CDR1 is SGDLS and CDR2 YYNGEE. CDR3 residues: CASSAWRQGSGYGYTF. The CDR3 DNA reads as TGTGCCAGCAGCGCATGGAGACAGGGATCTGGCTATGGCTACACCTTC.

This chain joins TRBV28 and TRBJ1-2, with D hard to call. CDR3 length: 12 amino acids. Trimming left V 7 bases short and J 4 bases short, with 10 bases between. The V gene's germline CDR1 is MDHEN and CDR2 SYDVKM. The DNA of the CDR3 is TGTGCCAGCAACGAGGCCCTCTATGGCTACACCTTC. Translation gives CASNEALYGYTF.

This chain joins TRBV9 and TRBJ1-5, with D uncertain. V dropped 0 bases and J dropped 2 bases, with 9 bases sitting between them. The CDR3 consists of 15 residues. Germline V gives CDR1 SGDLS, CDR2 YYNGEE. CDR3 sequence: CASSVGGSGNQPQHF. The CDR3 DNA sequence: TGTGCCAGCAGCGTAGGAGGAAGTGGCAATCAGCCCCAGCATTTT.

The chain joins TRBV9 to TRBJ2-1, with D possibly matching TRBD2 (7 bases). The germline V and J ends were trimmed by 0 bases and 4 bases, with 11 bases remaining between them. This CDR3 is 15 amino acids long. Germline values: CDR1 SGDLS, CDR2 YYNGEE. DNA of the CDR3: TGTGCCAGCAGCGTAGAGGGGGGGCCATACAATGAGCAGTTCTTC. It encodes CASSVEGGPYNEQFF.